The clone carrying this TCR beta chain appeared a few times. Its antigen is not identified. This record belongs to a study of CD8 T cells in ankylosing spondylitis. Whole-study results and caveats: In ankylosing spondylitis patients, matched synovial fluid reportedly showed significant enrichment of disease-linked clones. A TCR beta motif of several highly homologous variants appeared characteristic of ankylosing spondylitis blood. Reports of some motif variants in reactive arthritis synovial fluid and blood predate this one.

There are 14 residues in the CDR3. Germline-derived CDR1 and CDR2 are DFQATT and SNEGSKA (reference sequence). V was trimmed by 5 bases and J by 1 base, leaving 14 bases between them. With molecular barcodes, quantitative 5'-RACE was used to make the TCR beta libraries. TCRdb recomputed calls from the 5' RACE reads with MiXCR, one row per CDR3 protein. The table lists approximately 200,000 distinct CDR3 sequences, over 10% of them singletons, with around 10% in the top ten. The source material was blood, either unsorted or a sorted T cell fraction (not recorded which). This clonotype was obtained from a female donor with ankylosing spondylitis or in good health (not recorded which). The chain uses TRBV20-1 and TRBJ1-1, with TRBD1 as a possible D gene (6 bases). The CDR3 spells CSAGSGAGNTEAFF. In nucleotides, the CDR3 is TGCAGTGCTGGATCGGGGGCGGGGAACACTGAAGCTTTCTTT.